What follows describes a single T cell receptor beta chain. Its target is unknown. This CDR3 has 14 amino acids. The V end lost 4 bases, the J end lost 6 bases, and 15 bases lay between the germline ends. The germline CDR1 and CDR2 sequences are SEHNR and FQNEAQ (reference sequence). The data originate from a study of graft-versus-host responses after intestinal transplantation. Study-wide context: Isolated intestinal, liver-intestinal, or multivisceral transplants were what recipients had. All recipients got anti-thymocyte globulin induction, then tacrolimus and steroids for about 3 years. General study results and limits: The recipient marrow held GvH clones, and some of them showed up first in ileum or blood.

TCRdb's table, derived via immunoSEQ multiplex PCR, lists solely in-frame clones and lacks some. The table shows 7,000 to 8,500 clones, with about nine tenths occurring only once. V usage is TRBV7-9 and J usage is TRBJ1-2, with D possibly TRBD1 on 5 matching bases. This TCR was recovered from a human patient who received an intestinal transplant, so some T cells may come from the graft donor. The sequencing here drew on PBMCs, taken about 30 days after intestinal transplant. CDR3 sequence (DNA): TGTGCCAGCAGCTCACCCGAGGGGATTCATGGCTACACCTTC. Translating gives CASSSPEGIHGYTF. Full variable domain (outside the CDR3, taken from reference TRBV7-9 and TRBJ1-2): DTGVSQNPRHKITKRGQNVTFRCDPISEHNRLYWYRQTLGQGPEFLTYFQNEAQLEKSRLLSDRFSAERPKGSFSTLEIQRTEQGDSAMYLCASSSPEGIHGYTFGSGTRLTVV.